This T cell receptor beta chain was captured in a study of CD8+CD57+ T cells in acquired aplastic anemia. Genomic DNA, the template, was used for profiling of the TCR beta VDJ and CDR3. MiXCR, run by TCRdb on the reads, gives a single entry per CDR3 protein. The profile covers fewer than 200,000 distinct CDR3 sequences, with around 48% appearing a single time and more than 0.85% taken by the ten largest. The CDR3 is 15 amino acids. The germline gives CDR1 SGDLS, CDR2 YYNGEE. Comments on this clonotype: This may stem from a read error, because a much larger clone lies one nucleotide away.

In patients chosen for sequencing, flow cytometry had shown CD8+CD57+ cell expansion. This clonotype was sampled from a human donor with aplastic anemia. The rearrangement joins TRBV9 to TRBJ1-3; D unresolved. The specimen sequenced was sorted CD4+, CD8+, or CD8+CD57+ T cells (not recorded which) from PBMCs. The CDR3 coding sequence is TGTGCCAGCAGCGTATCTCTTCGGCCTGGAAACGCCATATATTTT. Its protein product is CASSVSLRPGNAIYF.